This is a list of T cell receptor beta chains from one sample in a study of blood T cell repertoires in COVID-19. Some clones are missing from TCRdb's copy, which holds only in-frame ones; the method was immunoSEQ multiplex PCR. Of about 220,000 clones in the sample, 85% were seen once. Sequenced sample: peripheral blood. Every receptor here comes from a woman aged 70-85 years with COVID-19, enrolled during active disease. The conserved cysteine and the conserved F or W are not part of the CDR3 here. A D gene is named only where the DNA matches it firmly. A row's size may be missing; if present it is once, few, many or a size class.

v_gene	j_gene	d_gene	abundance	CDR3aa
TRBV7-2	TRBJ1-2	TRBD1	NA	ASSLGQVRLGYT
TRBV13	TRBJ2-5	NA	NA	ASSLRPGRGETQY
TRBV6-1	TRBJ2-7	NA	NA	ASSERWLAKDEQY
TRBV30	TRBJ2-7	NA	NA	AWSVQGVWLEQY
TRBV7-2	TRBJ1-2	TRBD1	NA	ASSLPGQGSYGYT
TRBV6-4	TRBJ1-2	NA	NA	ASSDARSVAYGYT
TRBV5-4	TRBJ1-4	TRBD1	NA	ASSLRTGKNEKLF
TRBV12-5	TRBJ2-1	TRBD1	NA	ASGLGQGVYNEQF
TRBV7-2	TRBJ2-1	TRBD2	NA	ASSLVLAGKYNEQF
TRBV19	TRBJ2-7	TRBD2	once	ASSINSGGEFYEQY
TRBV3-1/TRBV3-2	TRBJ1-1	NA	once	ASSSEFRGHTEAF
TRBV5-4	TRBJ1-1	NA	NA	ASRAQGTEAF
TRBV6-5	TRBJ1-1	TRBD1	NA	ASSSNTQGGVRAF
TRBV6-2/TRBV6-3	TRBJ2-5	NA	NA	ASSYSTVAALETQY
TRBV12-3/TRBV12-4	TRBJ1-1	NA	NA	ASRAVNTEAF
TRBV27	TRBJ2-7	NA	few	ASSSHPRSGMSSYEQY
TRBV7-9	TRBJ2-7	NA	NA	ASSVSRGLYEQY
TRBV28	TRBJ1-2	NA	NA	ASSLGNYGYT
TRBV7-2	TRBJ2-7	TRBD1	NA	ASSLVGQNSYEQY
TRBV5-1	TRBJ2-7	NA	NA	ATSIQGSTYEQY
TRBV7-6	TRBJ2-3	TRBD1	NA	ASSSMGQRYTDTQY
TRBV25-1	TRBJ2-7	NA	NA	ASRAVSDTTYEQY
TRBV6-5	TRBJ2-7	TRBD2	NA	ASSPERGVSYEQY
TRBV11-3	TRBJ2-7	NA	NA	ASSLDTGTYEQY
TRBV27	TRBJ1-6	TRBD1	NA	ASSEGTGSSPLH
TRBV7-3	TRBJ1-1	NA	NA	ASSLLVGNTEAF
TRBV5-8	TRBJ1-4	TRBD1	NA	ATRQGTSTNEKLF
TRBV7-5	TRBJ2-3	NA	NA	ARSLGGRDSGTSGRATDTQY
TRBV29-1	TRBJ2-2	TRBD1	NA	SVTRDRNTGELF
TRBV7-3	TRBJ2-1	TRBD2	NA	ASSSTSGPYNEQF
TRBV7-3	TRBJ2-2	TRBD1	once	ASSPATGEAGELF
TRBV2	TRBJ1-6	NA	once	ASKGQLSSYNSPLH
TRBV7-7	TRBJ2-7	TRBD1	NA	ASSSRTGASYEQY
TRBV11-3	TRBJ2-3	NA	once	ASSVPRVGTDTQY
TRBV30	TRBJ1-3	NA	NA	AWSLGYGGSGNTIY
TRBV9	TRBJ2-2	TRBD1	NA	ASSVTGAAGELF
TRBV19	TRBJ2-7	TRBD2	NA	ASSSGTRAYEQY
TRBV19	TRBJ2-1	TRBD1	NA	ASSPRPGGSYNEQF
TRBV11-3	TRBJ2-7	TRBD1	NA	ASTVDRGGSYEQY
TRBV7-2	TRBJ2-7	TRBD1	NA	ASSLRQGSYEQY
TRBV5-7	TRBJ1-5	TRBD1	NA	ASSLRQGWQPQH
TRBV6-2/TRBV6-3	TRBJ1-2	TRBD1	NA	ASSPPPGQGGNYGYT
TRBV28	TRBJ1-1	NA	NA	ASSLGSLNTEAF
TRBV18	TRBJ1-2	NA	NA	ASSPPGGVTLSGYT
TRBV11-3	TRBJ2-7	TRBD2	NA	ASSPLAGVRYEQY